This T cell receptor (beta chain) was identified during a study of early stage breast cancer tumors. On the study more broadly: Of about 17 invasive breast tumors, around 13 were hormone receptor-positive, HER2-negative.

In the case of this clone: Its antigen is as yet unknown.

The V segment lost 3 bases and the J segment 6 bases; nucleotides outside the gene matches: 4. The CDR3 consists of 14 residues. CDR1 is SNHLY and CDR2 is FYNNEI in the germline V gene. Notes on the study in general: In about 85% of the 16 patients, blood comparison separated tumor from normal breast. Enriched TCRB sequences shared across patients were mostly commonly generated sequences.

Blood replicates held 0.5 ug DNA, tumor or normal breast roughly 1.5 ug, two each. Repertoires were generated with immunoSEQ multiplex PCR, while TCRdb's copy carries only in-frame clones and drops some. The sample carries tens of thousands of clones, 60% to 80% recorded once. The chain uses TRBV2 and TRBJ2-1, with 8 bases lining up with TRBD1. The source material was blood. This TCR was sampled from a person aged 40 to 49 with breast cancer. CDR3 residues: CASSDRGQGNEQFF. In nucleotides, the CDR3 is TGTGCCAGCAGTGACCGTGGACAGGGCAATGAGCAGTTCTTC.